One and the same sample provided the 21 T cell receptor beta chains below, sequenced in a study of blood T cells in healthy people across ages. Primers used in a second PCR of about 7 to 11 cycles were a sample-barcoded 5' primer and a J-beta primer mix. TCRdb analysed the 5' RACE reads with MiXCR anew, one entry per CDR3 protein. This repertoire shows around 690,000 distinct CDR3 sequences, 58% found once; its top ten account for roughly 34%. Sample: blood. These receptors all stem from a man aged 55-75 years in good health.

V and J are TRBV19 and TRBJ1-5; D is unresolved. V lost 3 bases to trimming and J lost 7 bases, with 16 bases between them. The CDR3 consists of 15 residues. Per germline, CDR1 LNHDA and CDR2 SQIVND (reference sequence). In nucleotides, the CDR3 is TGTGCCAGTAGTATCCCCATGGGGTTGGAGCAGCCCCAGCATTTT. This encodes CASSIPMGLEQPQHF.

V and J are TRBV7-9 and TRBJ2-7; D is ambiguous. V lost 5 bases and J lost 2, with 13 bases in between. This CDR3 has 14 amino acids. The V gene's germline CDR1 is SEHNR and CDR2 FQNEAQ (reference sequence). The CDR3 DNA reads as TGTGCCAGCAGCCCCTGGACGGTGGCCTACGAGCAGTACTTC. Encoded protein: CASSPWTVAYEQYF.

This clonotype was observed many times. Being one base from a much bigger clone, this may be a read error. The chain recombines TRBV12-3 or TRBV12-4 with TRBJ2-3, with D possibly being TRBD1 (6 bases). The germline V and J ends were trimmed by 5 bases and 5 bases, with 14 bases remaining between them. This CDR3 comprises 14 residues. The CDR3 DNA is TGTGCCAGCAGTGTTAGGGGGAGAGGAGATACGCAGTATTTT. The encoded protein is CASSVRGRGDTQYF.

The chain employs TRBV7-2 and TRBJ2-5; D possibly corresponds to TRBD2 (6 bases). Trimming pared 5 bases from V and 5 bases from J, leaving 15 bases between. The CDR3 loop spans 14 amino acids. The V gene's germline CDR1 is SGHTA and CDR2 FQGNSA. The CDR3 sequence: CASSIQTRSETQYF. Here the CDR3 DNA reads TGTGCCAGCAGCATACAGACTAGGTCGGAGACCCAGTACTTC.

There are a few counts of this clonotype. CDR3 sequence reads: CASSFSLAGAEQYF. The CDR3 nucleotides read TGTGCCAGCAGTTTTTCCCTAGCGGGGGCCGAGCAGTACTTC. The chain carries TRBV12-3 or TRBV12-4 and TRBJ2-7; 10 bases align to TRBD2. The CDR3 length is 14 residues. V lost 3 bases, J lost 6 bases, and 5 bases stayed unmatched.

The gene calls are TRBV7-2 and TRBJ2-7; D might be TRBD1 (6 bases). The V end was cut by 0 bases, the J end by 5 bases, with 14 bases between. The CDR3 totals 15 residues. Germline assignment: CDR1 SGHTA and CDR2 FQGNSA. CDR3 in amino acids: CASSLAGAGRHEQYF. The CDR3 bases are TGTGCCAGCAGCTTAGCGGGGGCAGGGCGACACGAGCAGTACTTC.

This CDR3 reads CASSYIGGYGYTF. The CDR3 region has the DNA TGTGCCAGCAGCTACATCGGGGGCTATGGCTACACCTTC. J is TRBJ1-2 and V is TRBV7-2, with D perhaps TRBD1 (5 bases). Germline V gives CDR1 SGHTA, CDR2 FQGNSA. The CDR3 consists of 13 residues. V lost 4 bases to trimming and J lost 4 bases, with 10 bases between them.

The chain links TRBV7-2 to TRBJ2-7; D gene unclear. The V and J ends lost 0 bases and 1 base respectively, with 10 bases between them. The CDR3 is 15 amino acids. Germline CDR1 reads SGHTA; CDR2 reads FQGNSA. CDR3 in DNA: TGTGCCAGCAGCTTAGCGGCCGCCATTTCCTACGAGCAGTACTTC. Residues: CASSLAAAISYEQYF.

The chain couples TRBV6-6 to TRBJ2-5, with 8 nucleotides matching TRBD1. The germline CDR1 and CDR2 sequences are MNHNY and SVGAGI (reference sequence). The CDR3 has 15 residues. Losses at the gene ends were 2 bases for V and 0 bases for J; bases not matched to a gene: 2. The CDR3 here is CASSYQGADQETQYF. CDR3 bases: TGTGCCAGCAGTTACCAGGGGGCGGACCAAGAGACCCAGTACTTC.

The gene calls are TRBV6-2 or TRBV6-3 and TRBJ2-1; 11 bases map to TRBD2. The ends lost 6 bases at V and 5 bases at J; junction bases unmatched: 12. This CDR3 spans 17 amino acids. Germline V gives CDR1 MNHEY, CDR2 SVGEGT. The CDR3 nucleotides read TGTGCCAGCAGCCGACTACTACCGGGACTAGCGGACAATGAGCAGTTCTTC. Translated, it gives CASSRLLPGLADNEQFF.

This clonotype showed up just once. This rearrangement joins TRBV6-1 to TRBJ2-1, with D unresolved. Germline V lookup: CDR1 MNHNS, CDR2 SASEGT. This CDR3 region has 12 residues. Trimming removed 2 bases at V and 7 bases at J, with 6 bases between. CDR3 sequence (DNA): TGTGCCAGCAGTGAATATAGAAATGAGCAGTTCTTC. This encodes CASSEYRNEQFF.

V gene TRBV6-6 combines with J gene TRBJ1-5; D may be TRBD1 (5 bases). Trimming cost V 6 bases and J 7 bases, with 10 bases left between them. This CDR3 is built from 12 residues. Germline V gives CDR1 MNHNY, CDR2 SVGAGI (reference sequence). The CDR3: CASSSGTQPQHF. CDR3 sequence (DNA): TGTGCCAGCAGCTCCGGGACGCAGCCCCAGCATTTT.

This chain connects TRBV24-1 to TRBJ2-1; TRBD2 agrees at 7 bases. This CDR3 region has 14 residues. The V gene's germline CDR1 is KGHDR and CDR2 SFDVKD. After removal of 2 bases from V and 7 bases from J, the junction contained 4 bases not matched to a gene. The CDR3 is CATSDCGGGNEQFF. Written as DNA, the CDR3 is TGTGCCACCAGTGATTGTGGGGGGGGTAATGAGCAGTTCTTC.

This clonotype was observed many times. The V call is TRBV29-1, the J call TRBJ2-4; 9 nucleotides line up with TRBD1. This CDR3 has 12 amino acids. With V trimmed by 4 bases and J by 8 bases, 3 bases remained unmatched. Germline loops: CDR1 SQVTM, CDR2 ANQGSEA. The CDR3 reads CSVATGGYIQYF. The CDR3 bases are TGCAGCGTTGCAACAGGGGGCTACATTCAGTACTTC.

The V call is TRBV9, the J call TRBJ2-1; 7 nucleotides agree with TRBD1. CDR1 SGDLS and CDR2 YYNGEE come from the germline V gene. V shed 2 bases, J shed 9 bases, and the junction held 2 bases outside the gene matches. CDR3 length: 12 amino acids. This chain's CDR3 is CASSVGTVEQFF. The CDR3 nucleotides are TGTGCCAGCAGCGTCGGGACAGTTGAGCAGTTCTTC.

The V call is TRBV7-2, the J call TRBJ2-7; the D call may be TRBD1 or TRBD2 (5 bases each). CDR1 is SGHTA and CDR2 is FQGNSA in the germline V gene. V was trimmed by 3 bases and J by 1 base, leaving 10 bases between them. CDR3 size: 14 residues. DNA for the CDR3: TGTGCCAGCAGCTTCCAGGGCGGGTCCTACGAGCAGTACTTC. This translates into CASSFQGGSYEQYF.

Concerning this clonotype: A read error may be the cause here, since a much bigger clone is one base away. This rearrangement joins TRBV12-3 or TRBV12-4 to TRBJ2-3, with D perhaps TRBD2 (7 bases). The CDR3 totals 14 residues. The CDR3 coding sequence is TGTGCCAGCAGTTTGGGGGGGGCAGCAGATATGCAGTATTTT. Its translation: CASSLGGAADMQYF.

The chain recombines TRBV20-1 with TRBJ2-7, with D possibly called TRBD1 or TRBD2 (7 bases each). This CDR3 is built from 13 residues. The V and J ends lost 7 bases and 0 bases respectively, with 13 bases between them. Germline CDR1 reads DFQATT; CDR2 reads SNEGSKA (reference sequence). The CDR3 loop is CSGQGGASYEQYF. Here the CDR3 DNA reads TGCAGTGGTCAGGGGGGGGCCTCCTACGAGCAGTACTTC.

The CDR3 region is CSARDRGGDYYGYTF. The CDR3 DNA reads as TGCAGTGCTAGAGATCGAGGGGGGGACTACTATGGCTACACCTTC. V and J are TRBV20-1 and TRBJ1-2; perhaps TRBD1 as D (6 bases). The CDR3 totals 15 residues. Trimming cost V 0 bases and J 3 bases, with 14 bases left between them. CDR1 DFQATT and CDR2 SNEGSKA come from the germline V gene (reference sequence).

This sequence joins TRBV6-6 and TRBJ1-6, with D tentatively TRBD1 (5 bases). CDR1 and CDR2 (germline): MNHNY, SVGAGI (reference sequence). Trimming took 0 bases from V and 11 from J, leaving 14 bases between them. This CDR3 has 15 residues. CDR3 bases: TGTGCCAGCAGTTACTCTCGGGGGGAAAATGCACCCCTCCACTTT. Residues: CASSYSRGENAPLHF.

The chain couples TRBV7-2 to TRBJ2-3; TRBD2 aligns across 8 bases. The germline V gene encodes CDR1 SGHTA and CDR2 FQGNSA. The V segment lost 0 bases and the J segment 3 bases; nucleotides outside the gene matches: 5. The CDR3 extends over 16 amino acids. The CDR3 nucleotides are TGTGCCAGCAGCTTAGCCGGGACTAGAGGAACAGATACGCAGTATTTT. Amino acid sequence: CASSLAGTRGTDTQYF.